Listed below are T cell receptor beta chains from one sample, sequenced in a study of blood T cells in healthy people across ages. TCRdb recomputed calls from the 5' RACE reads with MiXCR, one row per CDR3 protein. The sample has fewer than 700,000 distinct CDR3 sequences; around half are singletons. The sample consisted of blood. These receptors originate from a man at least 80 years old in good health. The CDR3 runs from the conserved cysteine through the conserved F or W. Each record gives: V gene, D gene, clone size, J gene, CDR3 DNA, CDR3 protein. The D gene is left open where the match is weak. Where a row states a size, it is once, few, many or the class of an expanded clone; other rows omit it.

V: TRBV9; D: TRBD1; size: .; J: TRBJ1-6; DNA: TGTGCCAGCAGCGAGACGGGACAGGGCCGATCACCCCTCCACTTT; CDR3: CASSETGQGRSPLHF
V: TRBV19; D: TRBD2; size: few; J: TRBJ2-7; DNA: TGTGCCAGTAGTGCGGGACTAGCGGGGTCCCACGAGCAGTACTTC; CDR3: CASSAGLAGSHEQYF
V: TRBV7-2; D: TRBD2; size: few; J: TRBJ2-1; DNA: TGTGCCAGCAGCCGAATGGGTAGCGGGGGGGCGTCGAATGAGCAGTTCTTC; CDR3: CASSRMGSGGASNEQFF
V: TRBV11-1; D: TRBD2; size: .; J: TRBJ2-1; DNA: TGTGCCAGCAGCCCTATAGGACTAGCGGGGGGGGATTCACGCTCCTACAATGAGCAGTTCTTC; CDR3: CASSPIGLAGGDSRSYNEQFF
V: TRBV29-1; D: .; size: .; J: TRBJ2-3; DNA: TGCAGCGTTGAAACGGGGGACGATACGCAGTATTTT; CDR3: CSVETGDDTQYF
V: TRBV7-6; D: TRBD1; size: .; J: TRBJ1-2; DNA: TGTGCCAGCAGCCCGGAGCAGGGGGCCGGTGGCTACACCTTC; CDR3: CASSPEQGAGGYTF
V: TRBV20-1; D: .; size: few; J: TRBJ2-3; DNA: TGCAGTGCTAGCCGAGGGTTAGAAGATACGCAGTATTTT; CDR3: CSASRGLEDTQYF
V: TRBV9; D: .; size: .; J: TRBJ2-7; DNA: TGTGCCAGCAGCGTTGGCAACTCCTACGAGCAGTACTTC; CDR3: CASSVGNSYEQYF
V: TRBV7-9; D: .; size: few; J: TRBJ1-2; DNA: TGTGCCAGCAGCATCCTCAGGGATGGCTACACCTTC; CDR3: CASSILRDGYTF
V: TRBV12-3/TRBV12-4; D: TRBD1; size: few; J: TRBJ1-1; DNA: TGTGCCAGCAGCCCGGGACAGCTAACGAACACTGAAGCTTTCTTT; CDR3: CASSPGQLTNTEAFF
V: TRBV12-3/TRBV12-4; D: TRBD1; size: .; J: TRBJ1-2; DNA: TGTGCCAGCAGTCGAGATCCGGGACAGCACTATGGCTACACCTTC; CDR3: CASSRDPGQHYGYTF
V: TRBV2; D: .; size: .; J: TRBJ2-7; DNA: TGTGCCAGCAGCGCCCAAGCGGGCGAGCAGTACTTC; CDR3: CASSAQAGEQYF
V: TRBV12-3/TRBV12-4; D: .; size: .; J: TRBJ1-1; DNA: TGTGCCAGCAGTGCCGGGACACCGAACACTGAAGCTTTCTTT; CDR3: CASSAGTPNTEAFF
V: TRBV7-3; D: .; size: few; J: TRBJ2-1; DNA: TGTGCCAGCAGCTTAACTAGCGCCAATGAGCAGTTCTTC; CDR3: CASSLTSANEQFF
V: TRBV5-6; D: TRBD1; size: .; J: TRBJ2-4; DNA: TGTGCCAGCAGCTTGCCAGGGGGTGGGAGCATTCAGTACTTC; CDR3: CASSLPGGGSIQYF
V: TRBV10-3; D: TRBD1; size: .; J: TRBJ2-7; DNA: TGTGCCATCAGGCCCGACAGGGGGTTGGACGAGCAGTACTTC; CDR3: CAIRPDRGLDEQYF
V: TRBV12-3/TRBV12-4; D: TRBD1; size: .; J: TRBJ1-4; DNA: TGTGCCAGCAGTCTGTTACAGGGGGCCCTGTTTTTT; CDR3: CASSLLQGALFF
V: TRBV29-1; D: TRBD1; size: .; J: TRBJ1-1; DNA: TGCAGCGTGGACTACAGGGGGGGGAACACTGAAGCTTTCTTT; CDR3: CSVDYRGGNTEAFF
V: TRBV7-2; D: TRBD2; size: few; J: TRBJ2-3; DNA: TGTGCCAGCAGCACCCTCACTAGCGGAGGGACAGATACGCAGTATTTT; CDR3: CASSTLTSGGTDTQYF
V: TRBV14; D: TRBD1; size: .; J: TRBJ2-3; DNA: TGTGCCAGCAGCTATCGGGACAGGGCAGATACGCAGTATTTT; CDR3: CASSYRDRADTQYF
V: TRBV24-1; D: .; size: few; J: TRBJ2-1; DNA: TGTGCCACCAGTGATTTCCGATCGGCGAACTACAATGAGCAGTTCTTC; CDR3: CATSDFRSANYNEQFF
V: TRBV5-1; D: TRBD1; size: few; J: TRBJ2-5; DNA: TGTGCCAGCAGCTTAGCCGGGACAGGGGGCCAAGAGACCCAGTACTTC; CDR3: CASSLAGTGGQETQYF